The 14 T cell receptor beta chains below all came from one sample that was sequenced in a study of regulatory T cells in long-lasting Graves disease. Library construction for TCR beta used iRepertoire HTBI primers and Arm-PCR of CDR3 regions. One entry per CDR3 protein results from TCRdb running MiXCR on the multiplex PCR reads. The sample lists about 540,000 distinct CDR3 sequences; roughly 13% were seen once. Time point: newly diagnosed GD, antithyroid drugs for less than 3 months. RNA extracted from PBMCs served as the sequencing template. These records were also assigned to another study, of T cells in Graves' hyperthyroidism and ophthalmopathy.

The sequenced sample was peripheral blood mononuclear cells (PBMCs), obtained at new diagnosis, from a patient treated with antithyroid drugs. Receptors originate from a man younger than 40 with Graves disease.

The chain recombines TRBV19 with TRBJ2-2; weak D call: TRBD1 (6 bases). The germline V gene encodes CDR1 LNHDA and CDR2 SQIVND (reference sequence). V lost 3 bases and J lost 7, with 12 bases in between. This CDR3 contains 14 residues. In nucleotides, the CDR3 is TGTGCCAGTAGTATTGGACAGACACGCGGGGAGCTGTTTTTT. Translating gives CASSIGQTRGELFF.

The gene calls are TRBV4-1 and TRBJ2-5; D not resolved. With the DNA end fitting TRBJ2-1 better, the J assignment may be wrong. The length of the CDR3 is 12 residues. CDR1 is MGHRA and CDR2 is YSYEKL in the germline V gene. CDR3 nucleotide sequence: TGCGCCAGCAGCCGTACAGATTTTGAGCAGTTCTTC. Amino acids: CASSRTDFEQFF.

This clonotype was counted ten times or more. This chain joins TRBV12-3 or TRBV12-4 and TRBJ2-7; no clear D. The V and J ends lost 2 bases and 6 bases respectively, with 11 bases between them. The CDR3 totals 13 residues. Here the CDR3 DNA reads TGTGCCAGCAGTTTACACGGACCAGGCGAGCAGTACTTC. It specifies CASSLHGPGEQYF.

The genes are TRBV11-2 and TRBJ2-2, with a tentative D call TRBD1 (5 bases). Trimming removed 1 base at V and 4 bases at J, with 10 bases between. Germline lookup yields CDR1 SGHAT and CDR2 FQNNGV. There are 15 residues in the CDR3. For the CDR3, the DNA is TGTGCCAGCAGCTTAGTAGGGGCTAGCACCGGGGAGCTGTTTTTT. This sequence encodes CASSLVGASTGELFF.

As for this clonotype: This may arise from a read error, as a much more abundant clone is one base away. The V gene is TRBV12-3 or TRBV12-4, the J gene TRBJ2-2, with D possibly being TRBD2 (5 bases). CDR3 length: 15 residues. Trimming shortened V by 7 bases and J by 5 bases, and 17 bases separated the two germline ends. This CDR3 is CASTSRAVNTGELFF. The DNA for the CDR3 is TGTGCCAGCACCTCTAGAGCGGTTAATACCGGGGAGCTGTTTTTT.

The V gene is TRBV12-5, the J gene TRBJ2-1; no clear D gene. V gave up 9 bases and J gave up 7 bases, with 13 bases separating them. Per germline, CDR1 LGHNT and CDR2 FRNRAP. The CDR3 covers 12 residues. CDR3 nucleotides: TGTGCTAGCGCCGTGGATGGAAATGAGCAGTTCTTC. Translation gives CASAVDGNEQFF.

In its sample, this clonotype was seen many times. The chain couples TRBV12-3 or TRBV12-4 to TRBJ2-3; D might be TRBD2 (7 bases). CDR3 length: 13 amino acids. V was cut by 8 bases and J by 4 bases, with 13 bases left in between. The CDR3 is CASQGRVADTQYF. The CDR3 region has the DNA TGTGCCAGCCAGGGGAGGGTAGCAGATACGCAGTATTTT.

This clonotype was recorded at least ten times. The V and J genes are TRBV7-8 and TRBJ2-5; D is perhaps TRBD1 (6 bases). This CDR3 is 15 amino acids long. Trimming shortened V by 4 bases and J by 5 bases, and 17 bases separated the two germline ends. CDR1 SGHVS and CDR2 FQNEAQ come from the germline V gene. In DNA form, the CDR3 reads TGTGCCAGCAGCTCCGACAGGTTGCCATACGAGACCCAGTACTTC. Its translation is CASSSDRLPYETQYF.

At least ten counts were recorded for this clonotype. V usage is TRBV7-9 and J usage is TRBJ2-3, with 10 bases aligning to TRBD2. Germline V gene data show CDR1 as SEHNR and CDR2 as FQNEAQ (reference sequence). The trim removed 5 bases at V and 4 bases at J, leaving 6 bases unmatched. The CDR3 consists of 15 residues. DNA of the CDR3: TGTGCCAGCAGCCCCATAGCGGGAGGTGCAGATACGCAGTATTTT. Translated, it gives CASSPIAGGADTQYF.

This clonotype was seen a few times. This may stem from a read error, because a much larger clone lies one nucleotide away. This rearrangement joins TRBV24-1 to TRBJ1-2, with a possible D match to TRBD1 (5 bases). The V and J ends lost 3 bases and 8 bases respectively, with 21 bases between them. CDR1 KGHDR and CDR2 SFDVKD come from the germline V gene. The CDR3 runs 16 residues. The CDR3 loop is CATSDGGCEGRFGYTF. As DNA, the CDR3 is TGTGCCACCAGTGATGGGGGGTGCGAGGGAAGATTCGGCTACACCTTC.

This clonotype was found many times. This chain joins TRBV2 and TRBJ2-7, with 9 nucleotides matching TRBD1. Germline CDR1 and CDR2: SNHLY and FYNNEI. The CDR3 has 15 amino acids. V lost 3 bases, J lost 3 bases, and 6 bases stayed unmatched. The CDR3 protein is CASSDTGTGIYEQYF. For the CDR3, the DNA is TGTGCCAGCAGTGATACCGGGACAGGGATCTACGAGCAGTACTTC.

There are many counts of this clonotype. The gene calls are TRBV7-9 and TRBJ1-2; D remains ambiguous. Trimming cost V 5 bases and J 4 bases, with 11 bases left between them. The germline CDR1 and CDR2 sequences are SEHNR and FQNEAQ (reference sequence). CDR3 size: 13 residues. The CDR3 DNA reads TGTGCCAGCAGCACACAGACAAGCTATGGCTACACCTTC. Its translation: CASSTQTSYGYTF.

This clonotype came up many times. J is TRBJ2-3 and V is TRBV30, with D perhaps matching TRBD2 (6 bases). The CDR3 is made up of 13 amino acids. CDR1 GTSNPN and CDR2 SVGIG come from the germline V gene (reference sequence). Trimming stripped 2 bases from V and 11 bases from J, with 17 bases between. CDR3 protein: CAWSPRLGEGQYF. The CDR3, as DNA: TGTGCCTGGAGTCCTCGACTAGGAGAGGGGCAGTATTTT.

This clonotype was seen at least ten times. V is TRBV3-1 and J is TRBJ2-3; 8 nucleotides align to TRBD2. With V trimmed by 5 bases and J by 6 bases, 7 bases remained unmatched. CDR3 length: 14 residues. Germline V gene lookup returns CDR1 LGHDT and CDR2 YNNKEL (reference sequence). Here the CDR3 DNA reads TGTGCCAGCAGCGACCTAGCGGGTGCGGATACGCAGTATTTT. Translated, it gives CASSDLAGADTQYF.